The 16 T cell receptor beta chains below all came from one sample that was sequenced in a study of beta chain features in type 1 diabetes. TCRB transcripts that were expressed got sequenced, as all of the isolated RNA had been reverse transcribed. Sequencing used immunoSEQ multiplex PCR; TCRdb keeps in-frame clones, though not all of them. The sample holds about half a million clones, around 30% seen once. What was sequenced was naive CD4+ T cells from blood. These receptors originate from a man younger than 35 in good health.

In DNA, the CDR3 is TGTGCCAGCAGCGCGGGAGCGACCACCGGGGAGCTGTTTTTT. Its protein product is CASSAGATTGELFF. The genes are TRBV9 and TRBJ2-2; a weak D match, TRBD2 (6 bases). Germline V gene sequence: CDR1 SGDLS, CDR2 YYNGEE. The germline V and J ends were trimmed by 3 bases and 4 bases, with 10 bases remaining between them. This CDR3 spans 14 amino acids.

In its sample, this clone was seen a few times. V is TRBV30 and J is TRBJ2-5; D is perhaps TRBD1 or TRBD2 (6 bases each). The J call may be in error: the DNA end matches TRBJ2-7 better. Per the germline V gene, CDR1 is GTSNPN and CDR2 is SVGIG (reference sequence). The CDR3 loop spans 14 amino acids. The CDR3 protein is CAWSEGRGDYEQYF. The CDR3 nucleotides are TGTGCCTGGAGTGAAGGTAGGGGGGACTACGAGCAGTACTTC.

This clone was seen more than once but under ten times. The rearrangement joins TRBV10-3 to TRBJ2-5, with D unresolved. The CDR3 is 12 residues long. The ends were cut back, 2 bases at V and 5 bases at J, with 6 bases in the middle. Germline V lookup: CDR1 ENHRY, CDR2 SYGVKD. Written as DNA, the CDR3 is TGTGCCATCAGTGAGACTTTCGAGACCCAGTACTTC. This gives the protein CAISETFETQYF.

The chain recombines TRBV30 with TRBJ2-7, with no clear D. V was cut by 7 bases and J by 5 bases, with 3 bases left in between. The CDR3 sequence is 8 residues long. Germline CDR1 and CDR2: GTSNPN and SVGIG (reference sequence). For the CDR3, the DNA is TGTGCCTTGAACGAGCAGTACTTC. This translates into CALNEQYF.

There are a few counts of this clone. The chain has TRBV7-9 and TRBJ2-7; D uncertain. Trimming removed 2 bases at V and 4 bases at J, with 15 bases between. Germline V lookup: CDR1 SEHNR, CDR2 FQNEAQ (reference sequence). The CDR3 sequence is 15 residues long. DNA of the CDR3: TGTGCCAGCAGCTTATCGGACCCGTTCCCTTACGAGCAGTACTTC. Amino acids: CASSLSDPFPYEQYF.

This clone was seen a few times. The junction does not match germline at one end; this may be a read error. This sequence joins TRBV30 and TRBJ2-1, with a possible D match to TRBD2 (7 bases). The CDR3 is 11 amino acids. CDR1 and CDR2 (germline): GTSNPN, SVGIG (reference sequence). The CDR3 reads CACWGGPEPFF. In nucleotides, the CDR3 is TGTGCCTGCTGGGGGGGCCCGGAGCCGTTCTTC.

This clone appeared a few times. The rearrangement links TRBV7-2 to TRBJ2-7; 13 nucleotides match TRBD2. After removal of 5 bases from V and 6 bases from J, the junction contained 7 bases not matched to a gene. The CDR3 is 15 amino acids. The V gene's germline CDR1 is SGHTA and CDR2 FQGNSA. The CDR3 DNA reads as TGTGCCAGCAGCACGGGACTAGCGGGACTGGGCGAGCAGTACTTC. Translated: CASSTGLAGLGEQYF.

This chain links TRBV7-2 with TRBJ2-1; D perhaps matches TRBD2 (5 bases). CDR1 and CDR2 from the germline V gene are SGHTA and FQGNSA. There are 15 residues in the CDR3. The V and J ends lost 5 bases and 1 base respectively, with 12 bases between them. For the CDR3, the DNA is TGTGCCAGCAGCCCTCACAGCGGATCCTACAATGAGCAGTTCTTC. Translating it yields CASSPHSGSYNEQFF.

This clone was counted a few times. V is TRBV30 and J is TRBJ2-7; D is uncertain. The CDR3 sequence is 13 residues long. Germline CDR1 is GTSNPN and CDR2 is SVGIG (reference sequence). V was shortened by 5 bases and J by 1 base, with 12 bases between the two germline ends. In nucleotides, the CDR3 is TGTGCCTGGGACCCCGACGGTTCCTACGAGCAGTACTTC. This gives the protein CAWDPDGSYEQYF.

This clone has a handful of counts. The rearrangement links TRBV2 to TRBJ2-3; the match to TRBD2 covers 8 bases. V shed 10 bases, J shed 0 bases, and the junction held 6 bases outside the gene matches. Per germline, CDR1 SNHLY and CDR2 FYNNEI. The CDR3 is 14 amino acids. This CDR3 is CATREGKSTDTQYF. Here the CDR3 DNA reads TGTGCCACCCGGGAGGGGAAGAGCACAGATACGCAGTATTTT.

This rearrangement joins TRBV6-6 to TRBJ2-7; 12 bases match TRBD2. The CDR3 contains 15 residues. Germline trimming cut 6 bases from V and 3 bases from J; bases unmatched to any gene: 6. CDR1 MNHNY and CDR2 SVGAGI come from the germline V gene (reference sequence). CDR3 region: CASRVTSGSGYEQYF. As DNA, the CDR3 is TGTGCCAGCAGGGTGACTAGCGGGAGCGGCTACGAGCAGTACTTC.

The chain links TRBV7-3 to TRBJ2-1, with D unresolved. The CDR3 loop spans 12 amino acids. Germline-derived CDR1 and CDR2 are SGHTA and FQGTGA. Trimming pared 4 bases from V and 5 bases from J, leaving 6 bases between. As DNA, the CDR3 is TGTGCCAGCAGCTCCACACACAATGAGCAGTTCTTC. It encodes CASSSTHNEQFF.

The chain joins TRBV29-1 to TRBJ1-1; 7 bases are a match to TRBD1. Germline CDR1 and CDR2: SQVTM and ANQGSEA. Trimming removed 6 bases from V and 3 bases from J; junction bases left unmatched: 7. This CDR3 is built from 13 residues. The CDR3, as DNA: TGCAGCGTGCGTCAAGGGGGCCACACTGAAGCTTTCTTT. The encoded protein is CSVRQGGHTEAFF. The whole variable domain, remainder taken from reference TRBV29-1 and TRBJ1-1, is SAVISQKPSRDICQRGTSLTIQCQVDSQVTMMFWYRQQPGQSLTLIATANQGSEATYESGFVIDKFPISRPNLTFSTLTVSNMSPEDSSIYLCSVRQGGHTEAFFGQGTRLTVV.

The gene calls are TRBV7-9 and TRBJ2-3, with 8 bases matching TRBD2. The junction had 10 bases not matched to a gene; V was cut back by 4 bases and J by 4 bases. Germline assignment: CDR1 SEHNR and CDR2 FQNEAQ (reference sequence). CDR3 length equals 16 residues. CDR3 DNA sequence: TGTGCCAGCAGCTCGGCGGCCGGGACTAGAGCAGATACGCAGTATTTT. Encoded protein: CASSSAAGTRADTQYF.

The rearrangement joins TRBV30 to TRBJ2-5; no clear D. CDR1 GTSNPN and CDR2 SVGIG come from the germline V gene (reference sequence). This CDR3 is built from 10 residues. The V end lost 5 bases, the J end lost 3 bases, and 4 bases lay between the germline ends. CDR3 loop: CAWGEETQYF. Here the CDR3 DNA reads TGTGCCTGGGGGGAAGAGACCCAGTACTTC.

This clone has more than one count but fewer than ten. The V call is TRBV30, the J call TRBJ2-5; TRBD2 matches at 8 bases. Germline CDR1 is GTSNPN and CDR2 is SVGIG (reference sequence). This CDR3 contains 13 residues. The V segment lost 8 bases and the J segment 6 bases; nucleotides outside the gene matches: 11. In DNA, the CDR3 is TGTGCCGGAGCCCTACGGGAGGGACAGACCCAGTACTTC. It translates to CAGALREGQTQYF.